A single sample gave rise to the 7 T cell receptor beta chains below, sequenced in a study of T cells after yellow fever vaccination. TCRdb used MiXCR to reprocess the 5' RACE reads, holding one entry per CDR3 protein. Of some 340,000 distinct CDR3 sequences in the sample, approximately 11% were seen once. The specimen comprised CD4+ T cells sorted from PBMCs, sampled 45 days after the yellow fever booster vaccination. These receptors came from a man aged 18 to 30 who received the YFV17D yellow fever vaccine.

This clonotype was observed a few times. The chain employs TRBV11-2 and TRBJ1-2; TRBD1 matches at 9 bases. Trimming took 5 bases from V and 3 from J; bases not matched to a gene: 7. The V gene's germline CDR1 is SGHAT and CDR2 FQNNGV. The CDR3 is 15 amino acids. DNA for the CDR3: TGTGCCAGCAGCAGGGACAGGGCAGGCTACTATGGCTACACCTTC. Protein: CASSRDRAGYYGYTF.

This clonotype was counted between two and nine times. The CDR3 DNA reads as TGTGCCAGCAGCTTTAATCCTCTAGCGGGGGCGCAAAGACGGTTCTTC. Translating gives CASSFNPLAGAQRRFF. This chain uses TRBV11-2 with TRBJ2-1; TRBD2 aligns across 10 bases. This CDR3 has 16 residues. The junction had 17 bases not matched to a gene; V was cut back by 3 bases and J by 15 bases. Germline CDR1 SGHAT, CDR2 FQNNGV.

This clonotype was detected only a few times. The chain couples TRBV30 to TRBJ2-7; unclear D gene. The CDR3 is 16 residues long. CDR1 and CDR2 from the germline V gene are GTSNPN and SVGIG (reference sequence). V lost 2 bases and J lost 2, with 19 bases in between. CDR3 bases: TGTGCCTGGAGTACCCCCCTGGGCAGGAACACCTACGAGCAGTACTTC. Translated, it gives CAWSTPLGRNTYEQYF.

This clonotype has only a few counts. The J gene is TRBJ2-7, the V gene TRBV27; D is possibly TRBD1 or TRBD2 (5 bases each). CDR3 size: 11 residues. Germline loops: CDR1 MNHEY, CDR2 SMNVEV (reference sequence). V gave up 6 bases and J gave up 2 bases, with 5 bases separating them. CDR3 sequence (DNA): TGTGCCAGCAGGGGGGCCTACGAGCAGTACGTC. This gives the protein CASRGAYEQYV.

At least ten counts were recorded for this clonotype. The gene calls are TRBV28 and TRBJ2-2, with a weak D call TRBD1 (6 bases). V was trimmed by 6 bases and J by 5 bases, leaving 13 bases between them. Germline V gives CDR1 MDHEN, CDR2 SYDVKM. The CDR3 covers 14 residues. The CDR3 region is CASSSADRTGELFF. CDR3 DNA: TGTGCCAGCAGCTCCGCGGACAGAACCGGGGAGCTGTTTTTT.

This clonotype has a count of ten or more. This rearrangement joins TRBV12-3 or TRBV12-4 to TRBJ2-3; a weak D match, TRBD2 (5 bases). This CDR3 is 13 amino acids long. Between the trimmed V and J ends, which lost 8 bases and 4 bases, there was a span of 13 bases. The CDR3 coding sequence is TGTGCCAGCGCCAAGGGAGCTGCAGATACGCAGTATTTT. Protein sequence: CASAKGAADTQYF.

This clonotype has at least ten counts. The chain uses TRBV5-5 and TRBJ2-1, with 7 positions matching TRBD1. This CDR3 spans 13 amino acids. After removal of 0 bases from V and 10 bases from J, the junction contained 4 bases not matched to a gene. CDR1 is SGHKS and CDR2 is YYEKEE in the germline V gene (reference sequence). The CDR3: CASSLDRGQEQFF. CDR3 DNA sequence: TGTGCCAGCAGCTTGGACAGGGGACAGGAGCAGTTCTTC.